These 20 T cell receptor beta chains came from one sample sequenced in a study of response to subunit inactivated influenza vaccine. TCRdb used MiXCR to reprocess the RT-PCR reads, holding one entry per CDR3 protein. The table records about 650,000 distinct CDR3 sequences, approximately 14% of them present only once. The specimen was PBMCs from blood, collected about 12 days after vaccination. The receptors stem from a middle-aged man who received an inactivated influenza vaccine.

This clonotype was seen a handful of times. CDR3 sequence (DNA): TGCGCCAGCAGCTTGAGTGGGGGCTCTAATGAAAAACTGTTTTTT. Translation gives CASSLSGGSNEKLFF. This sequence joins TRBV5-1 and TRBJ1-4; D might be TRBD1 (6 bases). Per germline, CDR1 SGHRS and CDR2 YFSETQ. The CDR3 spans 15 residues. Trimming took 1 base from V and 3 from J, leaving 10 bases between them.

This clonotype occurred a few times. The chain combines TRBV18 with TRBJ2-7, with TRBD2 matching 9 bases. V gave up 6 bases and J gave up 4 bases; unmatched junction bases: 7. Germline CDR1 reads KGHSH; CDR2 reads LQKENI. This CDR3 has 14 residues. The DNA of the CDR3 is TGTGCCAGCTCGGGTAGCGGGAGACAGTACGAGCAGTACTTC. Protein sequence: CASSGSGRQYEQYF.

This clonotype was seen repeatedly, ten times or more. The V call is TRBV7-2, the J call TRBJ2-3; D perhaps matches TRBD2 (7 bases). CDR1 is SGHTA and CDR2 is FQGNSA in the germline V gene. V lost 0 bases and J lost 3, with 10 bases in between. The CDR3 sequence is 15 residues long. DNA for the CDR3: TGTGCCAGCAGCTTAGCGGGGGGGCCAACAGATACGCAGTATTTT. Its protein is CASSLAGGPTDTQYF.

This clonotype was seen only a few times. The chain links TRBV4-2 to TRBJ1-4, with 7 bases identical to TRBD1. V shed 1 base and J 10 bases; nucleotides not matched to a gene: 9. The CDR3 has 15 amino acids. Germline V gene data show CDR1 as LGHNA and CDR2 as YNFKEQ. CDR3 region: CASSQGDRAIGKLFF. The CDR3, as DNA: TGTGCCAGCAGCCAAGGTGACAGGGCCATCGGAAAACTGTTTTTT.

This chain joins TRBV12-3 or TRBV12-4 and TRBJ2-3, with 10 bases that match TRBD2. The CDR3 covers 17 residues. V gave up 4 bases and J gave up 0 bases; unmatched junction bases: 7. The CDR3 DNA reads TGTGCCAGCAGTTCTTCCTGGACTAGCGGAAGCACAGATACGCAGTATTTT. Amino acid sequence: CASSSSWTSGSTDTQYF.

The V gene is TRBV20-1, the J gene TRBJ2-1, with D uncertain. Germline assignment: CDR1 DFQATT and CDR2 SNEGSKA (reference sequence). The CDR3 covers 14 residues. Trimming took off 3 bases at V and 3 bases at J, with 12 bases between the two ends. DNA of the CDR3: TGCAGTGCTAGGTTCCTAACGGTCTACAATGAGCAGTTCTTC. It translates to CSARFLTVYNEQFF.

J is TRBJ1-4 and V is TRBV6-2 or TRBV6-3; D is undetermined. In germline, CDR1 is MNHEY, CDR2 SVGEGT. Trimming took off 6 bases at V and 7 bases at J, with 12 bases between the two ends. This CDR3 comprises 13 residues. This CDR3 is CASSYENGEKLFF. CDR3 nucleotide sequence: TGTGCCAGCAGCTACGAGAATGGTGAAAAACTGTTTTTT.

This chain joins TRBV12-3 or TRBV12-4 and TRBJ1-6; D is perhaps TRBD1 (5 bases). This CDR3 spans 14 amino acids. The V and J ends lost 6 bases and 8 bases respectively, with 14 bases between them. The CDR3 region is CASRTAGRHSPLHF. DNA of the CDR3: TGTGCCAGCAGGACGGCAGGGAGACATTCACCCCTCCACTTT.

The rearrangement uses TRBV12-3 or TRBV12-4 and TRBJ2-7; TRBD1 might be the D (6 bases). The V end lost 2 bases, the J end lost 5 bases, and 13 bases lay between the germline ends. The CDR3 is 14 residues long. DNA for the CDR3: TGTGCCAGCAGTTTATCTGGGGGCTATAACGAGCAGTACTTC. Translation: CASSLSGGYNEQYF.

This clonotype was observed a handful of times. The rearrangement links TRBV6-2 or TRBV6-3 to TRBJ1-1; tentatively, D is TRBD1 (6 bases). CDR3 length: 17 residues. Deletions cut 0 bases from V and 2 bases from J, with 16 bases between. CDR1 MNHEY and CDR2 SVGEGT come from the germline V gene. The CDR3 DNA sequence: TGTGCCAGCAGTTACTCCGGTCTTTTGGGGGGCAACACTGAAGCTTTCTTT. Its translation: CASSYSGLLGGNTEAFF.

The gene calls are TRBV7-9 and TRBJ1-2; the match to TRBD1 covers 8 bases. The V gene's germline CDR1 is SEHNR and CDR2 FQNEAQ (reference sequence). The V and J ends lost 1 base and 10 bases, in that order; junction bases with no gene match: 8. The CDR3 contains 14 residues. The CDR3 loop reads CASSLGMGQDVYTF. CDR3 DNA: TGTGCCAGCAGCTTAGGAATGGGACAGGATGTCTACACCTTC.

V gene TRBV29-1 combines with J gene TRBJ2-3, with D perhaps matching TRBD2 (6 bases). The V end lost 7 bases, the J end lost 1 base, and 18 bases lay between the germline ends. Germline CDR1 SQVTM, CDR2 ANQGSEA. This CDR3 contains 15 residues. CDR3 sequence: CSALKDPGGTDTQYF. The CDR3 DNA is TGCAGCGCCCTTAAAGACCCGGGGGGCACAGATACGCAGTATTTT.

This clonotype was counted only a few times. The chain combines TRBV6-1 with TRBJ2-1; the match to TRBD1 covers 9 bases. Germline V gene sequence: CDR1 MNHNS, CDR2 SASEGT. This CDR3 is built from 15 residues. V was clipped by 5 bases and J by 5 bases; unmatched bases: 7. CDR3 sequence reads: CASSRGQGRHNEQFF. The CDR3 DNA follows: TGTGCCAGCAGTCGCGGACAGGGGAGGCACAATGAGCAGTTCTTC.

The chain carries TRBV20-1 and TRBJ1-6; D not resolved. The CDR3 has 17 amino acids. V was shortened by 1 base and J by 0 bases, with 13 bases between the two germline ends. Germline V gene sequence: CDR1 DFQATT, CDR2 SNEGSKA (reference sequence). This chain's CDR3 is CSARAFGTSSYNSPLHF. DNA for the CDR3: TGCAGTGCTAGAGCTTTTGGAACCAGCTCCTATAATTCACCCCTCCACTTT.

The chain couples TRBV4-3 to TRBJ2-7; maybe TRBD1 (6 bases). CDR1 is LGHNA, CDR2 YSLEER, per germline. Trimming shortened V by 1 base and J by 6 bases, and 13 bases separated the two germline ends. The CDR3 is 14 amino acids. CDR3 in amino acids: CASSQGTGLREQYF. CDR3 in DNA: TGCGCCAGCAGCCAAGGCACAGGGTTGCGCGAGCAGTACTTC.

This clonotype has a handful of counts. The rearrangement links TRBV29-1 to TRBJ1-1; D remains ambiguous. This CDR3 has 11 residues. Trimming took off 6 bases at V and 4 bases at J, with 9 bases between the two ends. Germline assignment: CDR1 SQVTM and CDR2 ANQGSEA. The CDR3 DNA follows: TGCAGCGTCCACAGCGGCACTGAAGCTTTCTTT. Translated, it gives CSVHSGTEAFF.

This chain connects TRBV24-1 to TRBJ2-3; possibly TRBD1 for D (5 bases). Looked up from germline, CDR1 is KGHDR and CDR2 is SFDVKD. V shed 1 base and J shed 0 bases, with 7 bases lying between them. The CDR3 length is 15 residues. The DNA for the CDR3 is TGTGCCACCAGTGATTTCGCAGGGAGCACAGATACGCAGTATTTT. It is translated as CATSDFAGSTDTQYF.

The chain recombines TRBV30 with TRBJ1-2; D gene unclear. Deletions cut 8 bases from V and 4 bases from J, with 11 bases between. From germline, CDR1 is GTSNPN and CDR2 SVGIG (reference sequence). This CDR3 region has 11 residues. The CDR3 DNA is TGTGCCATTTGGCTTGGCTATGGCTACACCTTC. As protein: CAIWLGYGYTF.

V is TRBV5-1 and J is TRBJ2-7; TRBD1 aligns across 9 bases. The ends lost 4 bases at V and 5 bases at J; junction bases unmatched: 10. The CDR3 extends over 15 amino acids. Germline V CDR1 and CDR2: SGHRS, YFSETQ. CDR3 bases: TGCGCCAGCAGCCCGCGGACAGGGGCAATCCACGAGCAGTACTTC. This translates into CASSPRTGAIHEQYF.

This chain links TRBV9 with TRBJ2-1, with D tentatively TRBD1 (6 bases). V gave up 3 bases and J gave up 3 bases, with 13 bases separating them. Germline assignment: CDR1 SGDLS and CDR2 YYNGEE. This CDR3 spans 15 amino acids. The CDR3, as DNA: TGTGCCAGCAGCGCGAGGGGGTGGAACTACAATGAGCAGTTCTTC. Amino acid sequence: CASSARGWNYNEQFF.